A single sample gave rise to the 26 T cell receptor beta chains below, sequenced in a study of blood T cell repertoires in COVID-19. Assay: immunoSEQ multiplex PCR; the TCRdb copy retains only in-frame clones and omits some. The sample contains 150,000 to 200,000 clones, 80% of which appear only once. Sequencing was carried out using peripheral blood. The receptors were gathered from a man aged 60 to 75 with acute or convalescent COVID-19.

This clone showed up just a few times. The rearrangement uses TRBV19 and TRBJ1-2; 9 bases are a match to TRBD1. CDR1 is LNHDA, CDR2 SQIVND, per germline (reference sequence). V lost 8 bases and J lost 4; bases outside the gene matches: 5. The CDR3 covers 13 residues. The CDR3 is CASGRDRAYGYTF. The CDR3 nucleotides are TGTGCCAGTGGACGGGACAGGGCCTATGGCTACACCTTC.

V gene TRBV2 combines with J gene TRBJ1-1; no clear D. The germline V and J ends were trimmed by 6 bases and 0 bases, with 8 bases remaining between them. The CDR3 covers 13 residues. Germline V lookup: CDR1 SNHLY, CDR2 FYNNEI. Written as DNA, the CDR3 is TGTGCCAGCAGGTGGCAGATGAACACTGAAGCTTTCTTT. Amino acid sequence: CASRWQMNTEAFF.

The gene calls are TRBV15 and TRBJ1-4; TRBD1 matches 7 bases. Germline loops: CDR1 LNHNV, CDR2 YYDKDF (reference sequence). The CDR3 loop spans 14 amino acids. Trimming at V came to 4 bases and at J to 8 bases, leaving 7 bases not matched to a gene. CDR3 sequence reads: CATSKQGLREKLFF. The CDR3 DNA reads as TGTGCCACCAGCAAACAGGGGCTTAGGGAAAAACTGTTTTTT.

The V gene is TRBV27, the J gene TRBJ2-7, with TRBD2 matching 11 bases. J gave up 1 base and V 5 bases, and 7 bases lay outside the gene matches. Germline lookup yields CDR1 MNHEY and CDR2 SMNVEV (reference sequence). The CDR3 contains 16 residues. The CDR3 sequence is CASSRTSGRGSYEQYF. The CDR3 DNA reads as TGTGCCAGCAGTCGTACTAGCGGGAGAGGGTCCTACGAGCAGTACTTC.

The table lists this clone with a few counts. The V call is TRBV7-2, the J call TRBJ1-2, with 7 bases fitting TRBD1. The length of the CDR3 is 15 residues. In germline, CDR1 is SGHTA, CDR2 FQGNSA. V was pared by 1 base and J by 3 bases, with 5 bases of the junction left unmatched. In DNA form, the CDR3 reads TGTGCCAGCAGCTTAGGGTCAGGGGGTCACTATGGCTACACCTTC. Translated: CASSLGSGGHYGYTF.

V usage is TRBV2 and J usage is TRBJ2-1, with 14 bases fitting TRBD2. Per the germline V gene, CDR1 is SNHLY and CDR2 is FYNNEI. This CDR3 region has 19 residues. With 7 bases clipped from V and 0 bases from J, the junction kept 11 bases outside the gene matches. The CDR3 reads CASTPWGLAGESSYNEQFF. Here the CDR3 DNA reads TGTGCCAGCACCCCCTGGGGACTAGCGGGGGAAAGCTCCTACAATGAGCAGTTCTTC.

This clone has only one observation. The chain has TRBV7-9 and TRBJ1-2, with 7 positions matching TRBD1. Germline CDR1 is SEHNR and CDR2 is FQNEAQ (reference sequence). This CDR3 is built from 16 residues. V trimming: 1 base; J trimming: 4 bases; junction bases outside the gene matches: 9. The chain's CDR3 is CASSLEIGDSLYGYTF. As DNA, the CDR3 is TGTGCCAGCAGCTTAGAGATTGGGGACAGCCTCTATGGCTACACCTTC.

This chain connects TRBV2 to TRBJ2-1, with 15 bases fitting TRBD2. Germline CDR1 SNHLY, CDR2 FYNNEI. V lost 6 bases and J lost 8; bases outside the gene matches: 5. The CDR3 consists of 15 residues. CDR3 sequence (DNA): TGTGCCAGCAGGCGGACTAGCGGGGGGGTGTATGAGCAGTTCTTC. Its protein is CASRRTSGGVYEQFF.

The chain carries TRBV7-3 and TRBJ2-1; a weak D match, TRBD2 (7 bases). Per germline, CDR1 SGHTA and CDR2 FQGTGA. There are 16 residues in the CDR3. Trimming shortened V by 0 bases and J by 0 bases, and 9 bases separated the two germline ends. CDR3 DNA: TGTGCCAGCAGCTTAACGAGGGGGGGCTCCTACAATGAGCAGTTCTTC. As protein: CASSLTRGGSYNEQFF.

In its sample, this clone was seen many times. The chain employs TRBV3-1 (or the pseudogene TRBV3-2) and TRBJ2-7; D possibly corresponds to TRBD2 (5 bases). Trimming took 1 base from V and 0 from J, leaving 10 bases between them. The length of the CDR3 is 15 residues. Germline lookup yields CDR1 LGHDT and CDR2 YNNKEL (reference sequence). The CDR3 nucleotides are TGTGCCAGCAGCCAAGCTAGCCGAAGCTCCTACGAGCAGTACTTC. It is translated as CASSQASRSSYEQYF.

The J gene is TRBJ2-3, the V gene TRBV27; 8 bases map to TRBD2. The V and J ends lost 2 bases and 6 bases, in that order; junction bases with no gene match: 7. Germline CDR1 and CDR2: MNHEY and SMNVEV (reference sequence). This CDR3 comprises 15 residues. The CDR3 DNA reads TGTGCCAGCAGTTTAGGAACGGGGGGGCTGGATACGCAGTATTTT. It yields the protein CASSLGTGGLDTQYF.

V usage is TRBV25-1 and J usage is TRBJ2-1; 9 nucleotides align to TRBD2. Looked up from germline, CDR1 is MGHDK and CDR2 is SYGVNS. The CDR3 extends over 17 amino acids. With 6 bases clipped from V and 6 bases from J, the junction kept 15 bases outside the gene matches. The CDR3 protein is CASSGGIAGEGSNEQFF. As DNA, the CDR3 is TGTGCCAGCAGCGGGGGAATAGCGGGAGAGGGGTCCAATGAGCAGTTCTTC.

The chain is built from TRBV5-5 and TRBJ1-1; a weak D match, TRBD1 (5 bases). Germline values: CDR1 SGHKS, CDR2 YYEKEE (reference sequence). V was clipped by 2 bases and J by 0 bases, with 11 bases between them. The CDR3 runs 15 residues. The CDR3 sequence: CASSLETGMNTEAFF. The CDR3 DNA is TGTGCCAGCAGCTTAGAAACAGGAATGAACACTGAAGCTTTCTTT.

V and J are TRBV6-2 or TRBV6-3 and TRBJ2-6, with 8 bases fitting TRBD1. Germline CDR1 and CDR2: MNHEY and SVGEGT. V shed 0 bases, J shed 1 base, and the junction held 8 bases outside the gene matches. CDR3 length equals 19 residues. The CDR3 DNA follows: TGTGCCAGCAGTTACTCGACCGGGACAGGTTTTTCTGGGGCCAACGTCCTGACTTTC. It yields the protein CASSYSTGTGFSGANVLTF.

This clone was observed a few times. The V call is TRBV15, the J call TRBJ1-3; D remains ambiguous. Germline CDR1 and CDR2: LNHNV and YYDKDF (reference sequence). The ends were cut back, 1 base at V and 4 bases at J, with 5 bases in the middle. The CDR3 spans 13 residues. CDR3: CATSRGRGNTIYF. CDR3 sequence (DNA): TGTGCCACCAGCAGAGGCAGGGGAAACACCATATATTTT. Full variable domain (outside the CDR3, taken from reference TRBV15 and TRBJ1-3): DAMVIQNPRYQVTQFGKPVTLSCSQTLNHNVMYWYQQKSSQAPKLLFHYYDKDFNNEADTPDNFQSRRPNTSFCFLDIRSPGLGDTAMYLCATSRGRGNTIYFGEGSWLTVV.

The V and J genes are TRBV11-2 and TRBJ2-7, with D unresolved. The CDR3 has 13 residues. The V gene lost 2 bases and the J gene lost 3 bases, with 8 bases spanning the gap. Per germline, CDR1 SGHAT and CDR2 FQNNGV. CDR3 DNA: TGTGCCAGCAGCTTAAATCCCCGCTACGAGCAGTACTTC. Its translation is CASSLNPRYEQYF. Full variable domain (rest looked up from reference TRBV11-2 and TRBJ2-7): EAGVAQSPRYKIIEKRQSVAFWCNPISGHATLYWYQQILGQGPKLLIQFQNNGVVDDSQLPKDRFSAERLKGVDSTLKIQPAKLEDSAVYLCASSLNPRYEQYFGPGTRLTVT.

The chain carries TRBV30 and TRBJ2-7; TRBD1 agrees at 10 bases. The CDR3 totals 16 residues. Germline V lookup: CDR1 GTSNPN, CDR2 SVGIG (reference sequence). The V gene end was trimmed by 0 bases and the J gene end by 0 bases; junction bases not matched to a gene: 5. Here the CDR3 DNA reads TGTGCCTGGAGTGTACGTCGGACAGGGGGCTCCTACGAGCAGTACTTC. Translation: CAWSVRRTGGSYEQYF. Based on the CDR3 plus reference TRBV30 and TRBJ2-7, the full variable domain is SQTIHQWPATLVQPVGSPLSLECTVEGTSNPNLYWYRQAAGRGLQLLFYSVGIGQISSEVPQNLSASRPQDRQFILSSKKLLLSDSGFYLCAWSVRRTGGSYEQYFGPGTRLTVT.

The gene calls are TRBV4-3 and TRBJ1-2; 7 bases fit TRBD1. In germline, CDR1 is LGHNA, CDR2 YSLEER. Unmatched junction bases numbered 2, after V lost 0 bases and J lost 4 bases. The CDR3 runs to 14 residues. The DNA for the CDR3 is TGCGCCAGCAGCCAAGATGACAGGGTCTATGGCTACACCTTC. Translation gives CASSQDDRVYGYTF.

The V call is TRBV4-3, the J call TRBJ2-1; the match to TRBD2 covers 10 bases. Germline assignment: CDR1 LGHNA and CDR2 YSLEER. This CDR3 comprises 16 residues. With 0 bases clipped from V and 10 bases from J, the junction kept 9 bases outside the gene matches. DNA of the CDR3: TGCGCCAGCAGCCAAGATTGGGCTAGCGGGGGTGGCGAGCAGTTCTTC. Translation gives CASSQDWASGGGEQFF.

This chain connects TRBV2 to TRBJ2-2, with D maybe TRBD2 (5 bases). The CDR3 has 13 amino acids. Germline values: CDR1 SNHLY, CDR2 FYNNEI. The V end was cut by 4 bases, the J end by 3 bases, with 6 bases between. In DNA form, the CDR3 reads TGTGCCAGCAGTGCGGACTACACCGGGGAGCTGTTTTTT. It is translated as CASSADYTGELFF.

This chain connects TRBV7-9 to TRBJ1-2, with D uncertain. V lost 5 bases and J 6 bases, leaving 22 bases between the germline ends. The germline V gene encodes CDR1 SEHNR and CDR2 FQNEAQ (reference sequence). This CDR3 has 16 residues. The CDR3 DNA reads as TGTGCCAGCAGCCATAAGGCGCGGGCTGTAGAAGATGGCTACACCTTC. Residues: CASSHKARAVEDGYTF.

This clone was counted a few times. The V gene is TRBV9, the J gene TRBJ1-5; tentatively, D is TRBD1 (6 bases). The CDR3 has 17 residues. V lost 0 bases, J lost 1 base, and 14 bases lay in between. The V gene's germline CDR1 is SGDLS and CDR2 YYNGEE. The CDR3 here is CASSVGIGQGSNQPQHF. CDR3 coding DNA: TGTGCCAGCAGCGTAGGAATAGGGCAGGGGAGCAATCAGCCCCAGCATTTT. The variable domain in full, with the rest retrieved from reference TRBV9 and TRBJ1-5, is DSGVTQTPKHLITATGQRVTLRCSPRSGDLSVYWYQQSLDQGLQFLIQYYNGEERAKGNILERFSAQQFPDLHSELNLSSLELGDSALYFCASSVGIGQGSNQPQHFGDGTRLSIL.

This chain uses TRBV7-2 with TRBJ2-1, with 9 bases that match TRBD2. V lost 3 bases to trimming and J lost 1 base; unmatched junction nucleotides: 10. The CDR3 runs 18 residues. The germline V gene encodes CDR1 SGHTA and CDR2 FQGNSA. CDR3 sequence reads: CASSFVFGAGGSYNEQFF. The CDR3 nucleotides are TGTGCCAGCAGCTTTGTTTTTGGCGCGGGAGGGTCCTACAATGAGCAGTTCTTC.

V gene TRBV12-3 or TRBV12-4 combines with J gene TRBJ1-2; 8 bases line up with TRBD1. CDR3 length: 13 residues. The V segment lost 1 base and the J segment 5 bases; nucleotides outside the gene matches: 0. CDR3 nucleotides: TGTGCCAGCAGTTTAGGGACAGGGTATGGCTACACCTTC. Protein sequence: CASSLGTGYGYTF.

The J gene is TRBJ2-7, the V gene TRBV9; 8 positions match TRBD2. The CDR3 totals 15 residues. Germline V CDR1 and CDR2: SGDLS, YYNGEE. V was clipped by 4 bases and J by 6 bases; unmatched bases: 12. The CDR3 reads CASSLHSGGPLEQYF. The CDR3 region has the DNA TGTGCCAGCAGCCTCCACTCGGGGGGGCCCCTCGAGCAGTACTTC.

J is TRBJ1-3 and V is TRBV6-5; TRBD1 matches 8 bases. V gave up 7 bases and J gave up 2 bases; unmatched junction bases: 7. This CDR3 is 15 amino acids long. CDR1 MNHEY and CDR2 SVGAGI come from the germline V gene. CDR3: CASTGQAATGNTIYF. CDR3 DNA sequence: TGTGCCAGCACGGGACAGGCCGCTACTGGAAACACCATATATTTT.